This paragraph covers one T cell receptor beta chain sequence. Its cognate antigen is unknown. This record belongs to a study of cytomegalovirus exposure and HLA in healthy donors. Study observations and caveats: A later analysis found most CMV-associated TCR beta chains apparently HLA-restricted. There were several of the most significant clusters that appeared linked to common viral pathogens in a later analysis. Later examination showed HLA-associated TCR beta chains had greater clonal expansion than equally common others.

Trimming took off 4 bases at V and 4 bases at J, with 20 bases between the two ends. Germline assignment: CDR1 SGHNT and CDR2 YYREEE (reference sequence). The CDR3 is 16 amino acids. Primers for the PCR totalled 60 Vbeta and 13 Jbeta. Under the authors' procedure: Later reanalysis found roughly 80 million unique TCR beta chains, 10 million to 12 million of them shared. Data came from immunoSEQ multiplex PCR; TCRdb stores just in-frame clones and leaves some out. The V and J calls and clone size are taken from that table; D and trimming were inferred from the DNA. The sample carries about 160,000 clones, roughly 83% recorded once.

The clonotype was recovered from a young man in good health and CMV-seronegative. The chain recombines TRBV5-4 with TRBJ1-2; a possible D gene is TRBD1 (6 bases). Material for sequencing was PBMCs. The CDR3, as DNA: TGTGCCAGCAGCGAACCACGCCAGGGCAGGGGCTATGGCTACACCTTC. The encoded protein is CASSEPRQGRGYGYTF.